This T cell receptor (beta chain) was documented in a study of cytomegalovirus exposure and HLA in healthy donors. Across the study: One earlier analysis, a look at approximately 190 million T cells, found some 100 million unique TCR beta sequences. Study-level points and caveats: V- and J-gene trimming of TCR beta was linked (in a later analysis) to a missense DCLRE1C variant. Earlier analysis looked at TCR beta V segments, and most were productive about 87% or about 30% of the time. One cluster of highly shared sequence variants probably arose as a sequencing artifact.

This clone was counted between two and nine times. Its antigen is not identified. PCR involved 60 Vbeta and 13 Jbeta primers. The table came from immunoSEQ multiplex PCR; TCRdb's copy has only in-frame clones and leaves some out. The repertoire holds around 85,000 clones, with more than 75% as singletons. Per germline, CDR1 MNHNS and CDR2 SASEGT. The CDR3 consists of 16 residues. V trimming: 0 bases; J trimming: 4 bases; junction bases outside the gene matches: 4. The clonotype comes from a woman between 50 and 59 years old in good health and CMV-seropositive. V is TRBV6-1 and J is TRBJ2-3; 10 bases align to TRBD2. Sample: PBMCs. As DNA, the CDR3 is TGTGCCAGCAGTGAAGCGAGCGGGGGGGCCCCAGATACGCAGTATTTT. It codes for CASSEASGGAPDTQYF.